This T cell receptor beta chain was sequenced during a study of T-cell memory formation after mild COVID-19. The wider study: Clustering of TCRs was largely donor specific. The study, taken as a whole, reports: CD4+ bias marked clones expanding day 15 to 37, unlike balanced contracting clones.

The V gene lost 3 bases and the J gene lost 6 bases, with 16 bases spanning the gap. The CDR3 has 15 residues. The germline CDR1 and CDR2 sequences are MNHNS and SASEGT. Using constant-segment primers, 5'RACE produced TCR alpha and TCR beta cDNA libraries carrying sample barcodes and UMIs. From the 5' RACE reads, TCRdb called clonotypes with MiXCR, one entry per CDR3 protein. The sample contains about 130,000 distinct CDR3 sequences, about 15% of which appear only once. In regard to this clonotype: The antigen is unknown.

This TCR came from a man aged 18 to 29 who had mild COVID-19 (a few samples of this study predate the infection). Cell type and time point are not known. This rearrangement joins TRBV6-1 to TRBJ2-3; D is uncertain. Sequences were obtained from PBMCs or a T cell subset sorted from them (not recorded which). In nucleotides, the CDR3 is TGTGCCAGCAGTGACTCCCTGAAGGGTTTTGATACGCAGTATTTT. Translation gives CASSDSLKGFDTQYF.